Listed below are T cell receptor beta chains from one sample, sequenced in a study of blood T cell repertoires in COVID-19. Only in-frame clones appear in the TCRdb table, and some are missing; sequencing was by immunoSEQ multiplex PCR. In the table there are 300,000 to 400,000 clones, around 87% of which are singletons. The material sequenced was PBMCs or T cells enriched from blood (not recorded which). These receptors came from a woman in her twenties or thirties with acute COVID-19. Both conserved end residues are part of each CDR3. D genes are given only for firm matches. For some rows the clone size is stated as once, few or many, or as a class when expanded; others skip it.

TRBJ1-2,TRBV30,NA,NA,TGTGCCGGGCTAGAGGGCGCATATGGCTACACCTTC,CAGLEGAYGYTF
TRBJ1-1,TRBV3-1/TRBV3-2,NA,NA,TGTGCCAGCAGCCAAGGAAGCGGGACTGAAGCTTTCTTT,CASSQGSGTEAFF
TRBJ1-1,TRBV3-1/TRBV3-2,NA,NA,TGTGCCAGCAGCCAAGTTGTGGCTACTGAAGCTTTCTTT,CASSQVVATEAFF
TRBJ1-1,TRBV29-1,NA,NA,TGCAGCGTTATCCGGGACAACTCCAACACTGAAGCTTTCTTT,CSVIRDNSNTEAFF
TRBJ2-5,TRBV6-5,NA,NA,TGTGCCAGCAGGCCGGGGGGCGGTTTCCAAGAGACCCAGTACTTC,CASRPGGGFQETQYF
TRBJ2-3,TRBV9,NA,NA,TGTGCCAGCAGCGTAAACAGACCCACAGATACGCAGTATTTT,CASSVNRPTDTQYF
TRBJ1-1,TRBV6-6,TRBD1,NA,TGTGCCAGCAGTTATTTAACAGGGGTAGACGCTGAAGCTTTCTTT,CASSYLTGVDAEAFF
TRBJ1-2,TRBV27,NA,NA,TGTGCCACCCTTTCGCGGGGGGCAGACTATGGCTACACCTTC,CATLSRGADYGYTF
TRBJ1-6,TRBV6-1,NA,NA,TGTGCCAGCAGTGAACGTCGACACCATAATTCACCCCTCCACTTT,CASSERRHHNSPLHF
TRBJ2-3,TRBV5-1,TRBD1,NA,TGCGCCAGCGGGACAGGGGGCTTGGGCACAGATACGCAGTATTTT,CASGTGGLGTDTQYF
TRBJ2-7,TRBV2,NA,NA,TGTGCCAGCACCCGGCCCGGGGTGTACGAGCAGTACTTC,CASTRPGVYEQYF
TRBJ2-4,TRBV7-3,TRBD2,NA,TGTGCCAGCAGCTCGGGACTAGCGGGGGCGTACGCCAAAAACATTCAGTACTTC,CASSSGLAGAYAKNIQYF
TRBJ2-1,TRBV29-1,NA,NA,TGCAGCGTTGATGACAGCTACAATGAGCAGTTCTTC,CSVDDSYNEQFF
TRBJ1-2,TRBV3-1/TRBV3-2,TRBD1,NA,TGTGCCAGCAGCCAAGGGACAGGGGCTAAGGGGGCCTATGGCTACACCTTC,CASSQGTGAKGAYGYTF
TRBJ1-4,TRBV3-1/TRBV3-2,NA,NA,TGTGCCAGCAGTACCGGAGGGGTGGGGGAAAAACTGTTTTTT,CASSTGGVGEKLFF
TRBJ1-1,TRBV2,TRBD1,few,TGTGCCGGGGGGGCCGGGACAGGGACCACTGAAGCTTTCTTT,CAGGAGTGTTEAFF
TRBJ1-6,TRBV25-1,NA,NA,TGTGCCAGCAAGGACAGAGCTAATTCACCCCTCCACTTT,CASKDRANSPLHF
TRBJ1-2,TRBV29-1,NA,NA,TGCAGCGTCCTTTCATCGGCAGGGGAGAACGGCTACACCTTC,CSVLSSAGENGYTF
TRBJ2-1,TRBV27,NA,NA,TGTGCCTGGGGACATACTAACTCCTACAATGAGCAGTTCTTC,CAWGHTNSYNEQFF
TRBJ2-7,TRBV5-6,TRBD1,NA,TGTGCCAGCAGCTTGACATCAGGACAGGGCGAGCAGTACTTC,CASSLTSGQGEQYF
TRBJ2-7,TRBV11-2,NA,once,TGTGCCAGCAGCTTGGGCATCGCCTACGAGCAGTACTTC,CASSLGIAYEQYF
TRBJ1-1,TRBV6-1,NA,NA,TGTGCCAGCAGTGAAATAGTCAGGGTGGAAGCTTTCTTT,CASSEIVRVEAFF
TRBJ1-2,TRBV24-1,TRBD1,once,TGTGCCACCAGTGCCAACGACAGGGGCGCTAAGGGCTACACCTTC,CATSANDRGAKGYTF
TRBJ1-2,TRBV10-3,NA,NA,TGTGCCATCAACCCAGGGGACTATGGCTACACCTTC,CAINPGDYGYTF
TRBJ2-7,TRBV27,NA,NA,TGTGCCAGCAGTTTGGCCCCCAGGGGAGAGCAGTACTTC,CASSLAPRGEQYF
TRBJ1-1,TRBV28,NA,once,TGTGCCAGCACCCCCAGTATGAACACTGAAGCTTTCTTT,CASTPSMNTEAFF
TRBJ1-2,TRBV5-4,TRBD1,NA,TGTGCCAGCAGCTTGGTCGACAGGGATTATGGCTACACCTTC,CASSLVDRDYGYTF
TRBJ1-1,TRBV6-5,NA,NA,TGTGCCAGCAGCCCGACCGGGGTCGAAGTCACTGAAGCTTTCTTT,CASSPTGVEVTEAFF
TRBJ2-3,TRBV7-3,NA,NA,TGTGCCAGCAGCTTAACTTTGCGAGATACGCAGTATTTT,CASSLTLRDTQYF
TRBJ1-1,TRBV10-2,TRBD1,NA,TGCGCCAGCGGGGACACCGGGACAGGGAACACTGAAGCTTTCTTT,CASGDTGTGNTEAFF
TRBJ2-1,TRBV11-2,TRBD2,NA,TGTGCCAGCAGCTCGAGGACTAGCGGGGGTCAAAATGAGCAGTTCTTC,CASSSRTSGGQNEQFF
TRBJ1-3,TRBV19,NA,NA,TGTGCCAGTGGGGGGGTAGCCTTCTCTGGAAACACCATATATTTT,CASGGVAFSGNTIYF
TRBJ2-7,TRBV6-2/TRBV6-3,NA,NA,TGTGCCAGCAGTTACCCGCGCGGTCCCCGATACGAGCAGTACTTC,CASSYPRGPRYEQYF
TRBJ2-2,TRBV7-6,NA,few,TGTGCCAGCAGCTGGACAAACCGCCTAGCGAAACCGAACACCGGGGAGCTGTTTTTT,CASSWTNRLAKPNTGELFF
TRBJ2-2,TRBV24-1,TRBD1,NA,TGTGCCACCAGTGATCGACAGGGCGGGAACACCGGGGAGCTGTTTTTT,CATSDRQGGNTGELFF